These 3 T cell receptor beta chains were sequenced from one sample in a study of blood T cell repertoires in COVID-19. Only in-frame clones appear in the TCRdb table, and some are missing; sequencing was by immunoSEQ multiplex PCR. The data contain 100,000 to 150,000 clones, 90% of them singletons. What was sequenced was peripheral blood. The source of these receptors is a man between 60 and 70 years old with COVID-19, enrolled during active disease.

The chain carries TRBV6-2 or TRBV6-3 and TRBJ1-5; possibly TRBD1 for D (5 bases). CDR1 and CDR2 (germline): MNHEY, SVGEGT. The ends were cut back, 0 bases at V and 7 bases at J, with 10 bases in the middle. This CDR3 spans 14 amino acids. DNA of the CDR3: TGTGCCAGCAGTTACTCCGGCAGGGAACAGCCCCAGCATTTT. Protein sequence: CASSYSGREQPQHF.

This chain joins TRBV10-3 and TRBJ1-1, with 7 bases fitting TRBD1. The CDR3 contains 13 residues. The germline V gene has CDR1 ENHRY and CDR2 SYGVKD. After removal of 9 bases from V and 5 bases from J, the junction contained 9 bases not matched to a gene. CDR3 loop: CAIRSGGGTEAFF. CDR3 in DNA: TGTGCCATACGCTCAGGGGGTGGTACTGAAGCTTTCTTT.

The genes are TRBV7-8 and TRBJ1-2, with 9 bases fitting TRBD1. CDR1 and CDR2 (germline): SGHVS, FQNEAQ. The junction had 16 bases not matched to a gene; V was cut back by 1 base and J by 10 bases. The CDR3 loop spans 17 amino acids. The CDR3 loop is CASSLEGSDRGAPDYTF. The CDR3 DNA sequence: TGTGCCAGCAGCTTAGAAGGGTCGGACAGGGGTGCCCCGGACTACACCTTC.